This T cell receptor beta chain is drawn from a study of cytomegalovirus exposure and HLA in healthy donors. 13 Jbeta primers and 60 Vbeta primers were used for the PCR. Sequenced by immunoSEQ multiplex PCR; TCRdb stores in-frame clones only, minus some. This table holds about 130,000 clones, more than 65% found once. This CDR3 is built from 15 residues. Germline V gives CDR1 GTSNPN, CDR2 SVGIG (reference sequence). The V gene end was trimmed by 0 bases and the J gene end by 5 bases; junction bases not matched to a gene: 5. This clonotype originated in a man aged 45-65 years in good health and CMV-seronegative. Sample: PBMCs. The chain has TRBV30 and TRBJ2-1; 9 bases map to TRBD2. In nucleotides, the CDR3 is TGTGCCTGGAGTGTCGGACTAGCGCGTAACAATGAGCAGTTCTTC. It yields the protein CAWSVGLARNNEQFF.